Listed below are T cell receptor beta chains from one sample, sequenced in a study of blood T cell repertoires in COVID-19. Some clones are missing from TCRdb's copy, which holds only in-frame ones; the method was immunoSEQ multiplex PCR. The repertoire includes around 140,000 clones, roughly nine tenths of them detected once, and 1.5% to 2% sits in the top ten. What was sequenced was peripheral blood. These receptor sequences come from a human donor in a cohort sampled during active COVID-19. CDR3s include the opening cysteine and the closing phenylalanine or tryptophan. Each record gives: V gene, clone size, J gene, D gene, CDR3 protein, CDR3 DNA. A D gene is named only where the DNA matches it firmly. Not every row has a clone size; where given, it reads once, few, many or a size class.

>TRBV5-1|once|TRBJ1-1|NA
CASSLDLRGGGTEAFF
TGCGCCAGCAGCTTGGATCTCAGGGGAGGGGGGACTGAAGCTTTCTTT
>TRBV27|NA|TRBJ2-1|TRBD2
CASIQTSGEYNEQFF
TGTGCCAGCATTCAAACTAGCGGGGAATACAATGAGCAGTTCTTC
>TRBV5-4|NA|TRBJ1-1|NA
CASSRRGGNTEAFF
TGTGCCAGCAGCCGGCGGGGAGGTAACACTGAAGCTTTCTTT
>TRBV19|NA|TRBJ1-6|NA
CASSMAHPDSSSSPLHF
TGTGCCAGTAGTATGGCCCATCCGGACTCCTCCAGTTCACCCCTCCACTTT
>TRBV3-1/TRBV3-2|once|TRBJ1-6|NA
CASSQESRGSSPLHF
TGTGCCAGCAGCCAAGAGTCCCGGGGAAGTTCACCCCTCCACTTT
>TRBV5-6|NA|TRBJ1-5|NA
CASSLAGSGQPQHF
TGTGCCAGCAGCTTGGCGGGGTCCGGTCAGCCCCAGCATTTT
>TRBV29-1|NA|TRBJ1-1|NA
CSVEGAGGATEAFF
TGCAGCGTTGAAGGGGCTGGAGGGGCCACTGAAGCTTTCTTT
>TRBV7-2|NA|TRBJ1-1|TRBD1
CASSLTGAVEAFF
TGTGCCAGCAGCTTAACAGGGGCGGTTGAAGCTTTCTTT
>TRBV6-2/TRBV6-3|NA|TRBJ2-1|NA
CASSRGGGNEQFF
TGTGCCAGCAGTAGGGGAGGGGGCAATGAGCAGTTCTTC
>TRBV4-2|NA|TRBJ2-3|TRBD2
CASSQLPLARTDTQYF
TGTGCCAGCAGCCAACTCCCACTAGCGCGCACAGATACGCAGTATTTT
>TRBV27|NA|TRBJ1-2|NA
CASSSPRRGLSGYTF
TGTGCCAGCAGTTCCCCCCGGCGGGGGCTTAGTGGCTACACCTTC
>TRBV6-2/TRBV6-3|NA|TRBJ1-2|NA
CASSYGRGEYGYTF
TGTGCCAGCAGTTACGGCAGGGGCGAGTATGGCTACACCTTC
>TRBV2|NA|TRBJ2-5|NA
CASSLYREETQYF
TGTGCCAGCAGCCTATACAGGGAAGAGACCCAGTACTTC
>TRBV3-1/TRBV3-2|NA|TRBJ2-3|TRBD2
CASSRGLAGYASGTQYF
TGTGCCAGCAGCCGCGGACTAGCCGGCTACGCTTCGGGTACGCAGTATTTT
>TRBV18|NA|TRBJ2-7|NA
CASSPLAGASYEQYF
TGTGCCAGCTCACCATTGGCGGGGGCCTCATACGAGCAGTACTTC
>TRBV4-2|NA|TRBJ1-4|NA
CASSQGREGGKLFF
TGTGCCAGCAGCCAAGGGCGGGAGGGTGGAAAACTGTTTTTT
>TRBV19|NA|TRBJ1-1|TRBD1
CASSRRTGGRSLKVDTEAFF
TGTGCCAGTAGCCGCAGGACAGGGGGCCGGTCTCTGAAAGTCGACACTGAAGCTTTCTTT
>TRBV5-1|NA|TRBJ2-1|TRBD2
CASSLEAGSLNEQFF
TGCGCCAGCAGCTTGGAAGCGGGGTCCCTCAATGAGCAGTTCTTC
>TRBV12-3/TRBV12-4|NA|TRBJ1-4|NA
CASGSTTNEKLFF
TGTGCCAGCGGGAGTACAACTAATGAAAAACTGTTTTTT
>TRBV12-3/TRBV12-4|NA|TRBJ2-3|TRBD2
CASGEGTDTQYF
TGTGCCAGTGGGGAGGGAACAGATACGCAGTATTTT
>TRBV6-2/TRBV6-3|NA|TRBJ2-2|NA
CASSYMGLTNTGELFF
TGTGCCAGCAGTTATATGGGACTTACGAACACCGGGGAGCTGTTTTTT
>TRBV5-4|NA|TRBJ2-5|TRBD2
CASSRGGPQETQYF
TGTGCCAGCAGCCGCGGGGGGCCCCAAGAGACCCAGTACTTC
>TRBV5-4|NA|TRBJ1-1|NA
CASSPVGAEAFF
TGTGCCAGCAGCCCAGTCGGGGCTGAAGCTTTCTTT
>TRBV6-1|once|TRBJ2-1|NA
CASSEDRTPTYNEQFF
TGTGCCAGCAGCGAAGACAGGACCCCCACCTACAATGAGCAGTTCTTC
>TRBV4-2|NA|TRBJ1-6|NA
CASSPRQASNNSPLHF
TGTGCCAGCAGCCCGAGACAGGCGTCAAATAATTCACCCCTCCACTTT
>TRBV4-1|NA|TRBJ2-7|TRBD1
CASSQSRTGPYEQYF
TGCGCCAGCAGCCAATCCAGGACAGGGCCCTACGAGCAGTACTTC
>TRBV5-1|NA|TRBJ1-1|NA
CASSLEGGNTEAFF
TGCGCCAGCAGCTTAGAAGGGGGGAACACTGAAGCTTTCTTT
>TRBV6-4|NA|TRBJ2-3|TRBD1
CASSPTGGVTDTQYF
TGTGCCAGCAGTCCCACAGGGGGTGTGACAGATACGCAGTATTTT
>TRBV12-3/TRBV12-4|NA|TRBJ1-1|NA
CASSSTGNPEAFF
TGTGCCAGCAGCTCGACAGGAAACCCTGAAGCTTTCTTT
>TRBV27|NA|TRBJ2-7|NA
CASSLSSLYEQYF
TGTGCCAGCAGTTTATCATCCTTGTACGAGCAGTACTTC
>TRBV5-8|NA|TRBJ2-3|TRBD2
CASSLLAGVTDTQYF
TGTGCCAGCAGCTTACTAGCGGGGGTAACAGATACGCAGTATTTT
>TRBV12-5|NA|TRBJ2-5|TRBD2
CASGPGLAGAETQYF
TGTGCTAGTGGTCCCGGACTAGCGGGGGCGGAGACCCAGTACTTC
>TRBV9|once|TRBJ2-7|NA
CASSAMAQTYEQYF
TGTGCCAGCAGCGCCATGGCTCAAACCTACGAGCAGTACTTC
>TRBV5-8|NA|TRBJ2-3|TRBD2
CASSKLAGVSTDTQYF
TGTGCCAGCAGCAAACTAGCGGGGGTTAGCACAGATACGCAGTATTTT
>TRBV3-1/TRBV3-2|NA|TRBJ2-7|TRBD1
CASSQVEDRGDEQYF
TGTGCCAGCAGCCAAGTCGAGGACAGGGGGGACGAGCAGTACTTC
>TRBV18|NA|TRBJ1-2|TRBD1
CASSPTLWDRGNPNYGYTF
TGTGCCAGCTCACCTACACTTTGGGACAGGGGGAACCCTAACTATGGCTACACCTTC
>TRBV27|NA|TRBJ2-5|TRBD1
CASSHGGQQETQYF
TGTGCCAGCAGCCATGGGGGACAGCAAGAGACCCAGTACTTC
>TRBV9|NA|TRBJ2-7|NA
CASSLGPSSYEQYF
TGTGCCAGCAGCCTGGGTCCTAGCTCCTACGAGCAGTACTTC
>TRBV7-7|NA|TRBJ2-3|NA
CASSFEGDLPTDTQYF
TGTGCCAGCAGCTTCGAAGGGGATCTCCCCACAGATACGCAGTATTTT
>TRBV29-1|NA|TRBJ2-7|TRBD1
CSVEMTGALGYEQYF
TGCAGCGTGGAAATGACAGGGGCTTTGGGGTACGAGCAGTACTTC